The 8 T cell receptor beta chains below come from one sample, sequenced in a study of cytomegalovirus exposure and HLA in healthy donors. A multiplex PCR was run with 60 Vbeta primers and 13 Jbeta primers. Assay used: immunoSEQ multiplex PCR; TCRdb lists only in-frame clones, some missing. Of roughly 190,000 clones in the sample, 60% to 80% were seen once. Specimen: PBMCs. The origin of the receptors is a man in his forties in good health and CMV-seronegative.

With regard to this clone: Sequence at one end of the junction differs from germline and may be a read error. V is TRBV30 and J is TRBJ2-1, with D tentatively TRBD1 (6 bases). From germline, CDR1 is GTSNPN and CDR2 SVGIG (reference sequence). The CDR3 runs to 15 residues. The CDR3 region has the DNA TGTGCCTGGAGGTTGAGCGGTGGGGGCTACAATAAGCAGTTCTTC. Its protein product is CAWRLSGGGYNKQFF.

The V and J genes are TRBV4-2 and TRBJ2-6; D is uncertain. Germline V gene data show CDR1 as LGHNA and CDR2 as YNFKEQ. V dropped 4 bases and J dropped 0 bases, with 7 bases sitting between them. The CDR3 has 15 amino acids. CDR3 in DNA: TGTGCCAGCAGCCGCGGAATCTCTGGGGCCAACGTCCTGACTTTC. This gives the protein CASSRGISGANVLTF.

The gene calls are TRBV18 and TRBJ1-4; 7 bases are a match to TRBD1. The V gene's germline CDR1 is KGHSH and CDR2 LQKENI. This CDR3 is 16 amino acids long. Trimming cost V 5 bases and J 4 bases; bases outside gene matches: 10. The CDR3 sequence: CASSSYPGQINEKLFF. The CDR3 bases are TGTGCCAGCTCAAGCTATCCGGGACAGATTAATGAAAAACTGTTTTTT.

The chain employs TRBV30 and TRBJ1-2, with 8 bases matching TRBD1. Per the germline V gene, CDR1 is GTSNPN and CDR2 is SVGIG (reference sequence). V lost 2 bases to trimming and J lost 0 bases; unmatched junction nucleotides: 8. The CDR3 contains 16 residues. The CDR3 coding sequence is TGTGCCTGGAGTCGGACAGGGAGGGGTACTAACTATGGCTACACCTTC. Residues: CAWSRTGRGTNYGYTF.

This rearrangement joins TRBV7-2 to TRBJ2-7, with D hard to call. Trimming removed 6 bases from V and 0 bases from J, with 12 bases in between. The germline CDR1 and CDR2 sequences are SGHTA and FQGNSA. The CDR3 covers 14 residues. The CDR3 DNA sequence: TGTGCCAGCAGTCCCCTTGCCAGCTCCTACGAGCAGTACTTC. This codes for CASSPLASSYEQYF.

This chain links TRBV6-4 with TRBJ2-6; 8 nucleotides line up with TRBD1. V dropped 5 bases and J dropped 4; count of bases not matched to a gene: 4. CDR1 is MRHNA, CDR2 SNTAGT, per germline. The CDR3 sequence is 15 residues long. The DNA of the CDR3 is TGTGCCAGCAGTCAGGGGGCCCTCGGGGCCAACGTCCTGACTTTC. Its protein product is CASSQGALGANVLTF.

This clone was counted only a few times. V and J are TRBV29-1 and TRBJ2-7, with D tentatively TRBD2 (6 bases). V was trimmed by 4 bases and J by 0 bases, leaving 22 bases between them. CDR3 length: 17 amino acids. Germline V gives CDR1 SQVTM, CDR2 ANQGSEA. As DNA, the CDR3 is TGCAGCGTTGCCGGTCTCTCCTCTAGCGAGAGCTCCTACGAGCAGTACTTC. This sequence encodes CSVAGLSSSESSYEQYF.

This sequence joins TRBV18 and TRBJ1-1; D might be TRBD1 (6 bases). V was trimmed by 4 bases and J by 5 bases, leaving 20 bases between them. The CDR3 spans 16 residues. Germline assignment: CDR1 KGHSH and CDR2 LQKENI. CDR3 DNA: TGTGCCAGCTCACTACGACAGGCACCTAGAGGGACTGAAGCTTTCTTT. It yields the protein CASSLRQAPRGTEAFF.